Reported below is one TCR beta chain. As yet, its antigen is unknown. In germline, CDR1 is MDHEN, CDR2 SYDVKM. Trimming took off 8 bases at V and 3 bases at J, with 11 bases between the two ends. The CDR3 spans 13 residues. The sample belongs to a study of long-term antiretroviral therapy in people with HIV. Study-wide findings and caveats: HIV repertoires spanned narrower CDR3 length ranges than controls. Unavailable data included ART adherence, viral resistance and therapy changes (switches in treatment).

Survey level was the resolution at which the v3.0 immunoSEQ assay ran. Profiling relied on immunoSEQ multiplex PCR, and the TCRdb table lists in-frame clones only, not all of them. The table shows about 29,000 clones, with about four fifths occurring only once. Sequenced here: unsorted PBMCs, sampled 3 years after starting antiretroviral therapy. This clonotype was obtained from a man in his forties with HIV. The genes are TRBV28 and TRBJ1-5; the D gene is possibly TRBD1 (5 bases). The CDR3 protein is CASAPRANQPQHF. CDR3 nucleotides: TGTGCCAGCGCCCCCAGGGCCAATCAGCCCCAGCATTTT.